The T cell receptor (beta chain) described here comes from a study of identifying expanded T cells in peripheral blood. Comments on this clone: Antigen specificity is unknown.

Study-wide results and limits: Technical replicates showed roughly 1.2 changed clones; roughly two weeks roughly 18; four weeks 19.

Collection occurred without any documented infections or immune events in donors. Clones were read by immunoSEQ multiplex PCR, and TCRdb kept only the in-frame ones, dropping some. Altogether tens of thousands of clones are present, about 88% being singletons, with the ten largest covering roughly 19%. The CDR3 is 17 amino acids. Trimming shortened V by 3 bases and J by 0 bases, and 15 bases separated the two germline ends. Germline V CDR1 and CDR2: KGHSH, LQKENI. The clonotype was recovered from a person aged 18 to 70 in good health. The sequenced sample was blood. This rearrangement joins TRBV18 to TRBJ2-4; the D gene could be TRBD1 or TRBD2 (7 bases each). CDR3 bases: TGTGCCAGCTCACCTACCCAGGGGGGGGTAGCCAAAAACATTCAGTACTTC. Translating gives CASSPTQGGVAKNIQYF.